These 29 T cell receptor beta chains were sequenced from one sample in a study of cytomegalovirus exposure and HLA in healthy donors. PCR primers comprised 60 Vbeta and 13 Jbeta primers. Profiling relied on immunoSEQ multiplex PCR, and the TCRdb table lists in-frame clones only, not all of them. The sample holds some 100,000 clones, about 80% seen once. Source material: PBMCs. Source of these receptors: a female donor in good health and CMV-seropositive.

J is TRBJ1-5 and V is TRBV19; weak D call: TRBD1 (6 bases). The germline V gene encodes CDR1 LNHDA and CDR2 SQIVND (reference sequence). The CDR3 spans 17 residues. V was shortened by 7 bases and J by 0 bases, with 19 bases between the two germline ends. The CDR3 sequence: CASTYRVGGSSNQPQHF. CDR3 in DNA: TGTGCCAGTACCTATAGGGTAGGGGGTTCTAGCAATCAGCCCCAGCATTTT.

The CDR3, as DNA: TGTGCCTGGAGTGCGGACAGGTCGACTGAAGCTTTCTTT. Translated: CAWSADRSTEAFF. This chain connects TRBV30 to TRBJ1-1; 7 bases are a match to TRBD1. The CDR3 length is 13 residues. Germline values: CDR1 GTSNPN, CDR2 SVGIG (reference sequence). V gave up 1 base and J gave up 5 bases; unmatched junction bases: 4.

This clone was recorded once. At one of its ends the junction is not consistent with the germline gene, which may arise from a read error. CDR3 sequence reads: CSSSLGGFDEQYF. The CDR3 DNA reads TGTTCCAGCAGCTTAGGAGGGTTCGACGAGCAGTACTTC. The chain uses TRBV7-9 and TRBJ2-7; D possibly corresponds to TRBD2 (6 bases). Germline CDR1 is SEHNR and CDR2 is FQNEAQ (reference sequence). The CDR3 is made up of 13 amino acids.

The chain carries TRBV6-5 and TRBJ1-1, with D tentatively TRBD1 (5 bases). The CDR3 consists of 13 residues. Trimming stripped 8 bases from V and 1 base from J, with 11 bases between. Germline assignment: CDR1 MNHEY and CDR2 SVGAGI. The CDR3 region is CASHQGPNTEAFF. As DNA, the CDR3 is TGTGCCAGCCATCAGGGCCCGAACACTGAAGCTTTCTTT.

The CDR3 DNA sequence: TGTGCCAGCAGCCAAATTGGTAGCGGCCCATCGGGGGACAGTCAGTACTTC. This encodes CASSQIGSGPSGDSQYF. The rearrangement links TRBV7-9 to TRBJ2-4, with D possibly TRBD1 on 7 matching bases. V was clipped by 5 bases and J by 12 bases, with 29 bases between them. Germline V lookup: CDR1 SEHNR, CDR2 FQNEAQ (reference sequence). The CDR3 spans 17 residues.

The chain links TRBV5-1 to TRBJ2-3; no firm D call. The length of the CDR3 is 15 residues. Germline assignment: CDR1 SGHRS and CDR2 YFSETQ. V was trimmed by 2 bases and J by 6 bases, leaving 16 bases between them. Written as DNA, the CDR3 is TGCGCCAGCAGCTTCAATGCCTTCCTAGAGGATACGCAGTATTTT. Residues: CASSFNAFLEDTQYF.

The V gene is TRBV6-4, the J gene TRBJ1-1; D is unclear. Germline CDR1 is MRHNA and CDR2 is SNTAGT. The CDR3 loop spans 14 amino acids. The ends were cut back, 0 bases at V and 1 base at J, with 6 bases in the middle. The DNA of the CDR3 is TGTGCCAGCAGTGACTCAACTAGGAACACTGAAGCTTTCTTT. It translates to CASSDSTRNTEAFF.

The rearrangement uses TRBV6-1 and TRBJ1-5, with no clear D. V was trimmed by 3 bases and J by 5 bases, leaving 11 bases between them. The CDR3 contains 14 residues. In germline, CDR1 is MNHNS, CDR2 SASEGT. Here the CDR3 reads CASSDSPRYQPQHF. The CDR3 nucleotides are TGTGCCAGCAGTGACAGCCCTAGGTATCAGCCCCAGCATTTT.

The J gene is TRBJ2-7, the V gene TRBV27; 7 bases match TRBD1. The germline V gene has CDR1 MNHEY and CDR2 SMNVEV (reference sequence). Unmatched junction bases numbered 7, after V lost 0 bases and J lost 5 bases. CDR3 length equals 15 residues. CDR3 nucleotide sequence: TGTGCCAGCAGTTTATCGGCAGGGGGTAACAACGAGCAGTACTTC. Its protein product is CASSLSAGGNNEQYF.

The chain combines TRBV4-1 with TRBJ1-4; maybe TRBD1 (6 bases). The CDR3 is 14 residues long. Germline V gene data show CDR1 as MGHRA and CDR2 as YSYEKL. Between the trimmed V and J ends, which lost 4 bases and 6 bases, there was a span of 12 bases. CDR3 sequence reads: CASSRTAGDEKLFF. In nucleotides, the CDR3 is TGCGCCAGCAGCCGGACAGCGGGGGATGAAAAACTGTTTTTT.

This chain connects TRBV7-2 to TRBJ1-1; no reliable D call. Germline V gene lookup returns CDR1 SGHTA and CDR2 FQGNSA. The V gene lost 5 bases and the J gene lost 5 bases, with 15 bases spanning the gap. The CDR3 loop spans 14 amino acids. Here the CDR3 DNA reads TGTGCCAGCAGCCCTTCCAAGTCGGTTACTGAAGCTTTCTTT. Residues: CASSPSKSVTEAFF.

The chain employs TRBV2 and TRBJ1-1, with unresolved D. Germline V lookup: CDR1 SNHLY, CDR2 FYNNEI. V was clipped by 3 bases and J by 6 bases, with 11 bases between them. The CDR3 runs to 13 residues. The CDR3 coding sequence is TGTGCCAGCAGTGATCCCCGCGGGGCTGAAGCTTTCTTT. This codes for CASSDPRGAEAFF.

The chain recombines TRBV19 with TRBJ2-2, with 10 bases identical to TRBD2. The CDR3 contains 18 residues. With V trimmed by 2 bases and J by 5 bases, 11 bases remained unmatched. In germline, CDR1 is LNHDA, CDR2 SQIVND (reference sequence). The CDR3 spells CASSISNLAGVPTGELFF. The CDR3 DNA is TGTGCCAGTAGTATATCCAACCTAGCGGGAGTTCCTACCGGGGAGCTGTTTTTT.

J is TRBJ1-2 and V is TRBV14, with 7 nucleotides matching TRBD1. This CDR3 region has 13 residues. Per germline, CDR1 SGHDN and CDR2 FVKESK. V lost 4 bases to trimming and J lost 8 bases; unmatched junction nucleotides: 7. Written as DNA, the CDR3 is TGTGCCAGCAGCCCCTGGAAAGGGGGCGGCTACACCTTC. It specifies CASSPWKGGGYTF.

The chain uses TRBV9 and TRBJ2-1; 13 bases fit TRBD2. This CDR3 region has 15 residues. V lost 5 bases, J lost 9 bases, and 8 bases stayed unmatched. The germline V gene encodes CDR1 SGDLS and CDR2 YYNGEE. CDR3 loop: CASRATSGGAGEQFF. Here the CDR3 DNA reads TGTGCCAGCAGGGCAACTAGCGGGGGGGCCGGTGAGCAGTTCTTC.

This clone was seen just once. The rearrangement uses TRBV9 and TRBJ2-7; 7 bases map to TRBD2. CDR3 length: 15 amino acids. Trimming took 3 bases from V and 4 from J; bases not matched to a gene: 10. Germline assignment: CDR1 SGDLS and CDR2 YYNGEE. CDR3: CASSGSPAGEYEQYF. Here the CDR3 DNA reads TGTGCCAGCAGCGGGAGCCCCGCGGGGGAGTACGAGCAGTACTTC.

The chain uses TRBV2 and TRBJ2-3; the match to TRBD2 covers 7 bases. V dropped 4 bases and J dropped 7; count of bases not matched to a gene: 8. In germline, CDR1 is SNHLY, CDR2 FYNNEI. CDR3 size: 14 residues. Written as DNA, the CDR3 is TGTGCCAGCAGTGCCCTAGCGGCCCAGAATACGCAGTATTTT. Its translation: CASSALAAQNTQYF.

V usage is TRBV2 and J usage is TRBJ1-2; D is unresolved. V lost 0 bases, J lost 4 bases, and 3 bases lay in between. From germline, CDR1 is SNHLY and CDR2 FYNNEI. The CDR3 runs to 12 residues. The CDR3 DNA reads TGTGCCAGCAGTGAAGCCTCCTATGGCTACACCTTC. Encoded protein: CASSEASYGYTF.

This chain uses TRBV5-4 with TRBJ1-2, with TRBD1 as a possible D gene (6 bases). Germline CDR1 and CDR2: SGHNT and YYREEE (reference sequence). Deletions cut 6 bases from V and 0 bases from J, with 18 bases between. The length of the CDR3 is 16 residues. CDR3 sequence (DNA): TGTGCCAGCACCAAGGGGGGGGTATACGCTAACTATGGCTACACCTTC. Translated, it gives CASTKGGVYANYGYTF.

This clone showed up just a few times. This chain joins TRBV18 and TRBJ1-2; D ambiguous. This CDR3 is built from 15 residues. Looked up from germline, CDR1 is KGHSH and CDR2 is LQKENI. The V end was cut by 3 bases, the J end by 0 bases, with 11 bases between. The CDR3 protein is CASSPDSVTNYGYTF. CDR3 in DNA: TGTGCCAGCTCACCTGATTCGGTCACTAACTATGGCTACACCTTC. Filled out from reference TRBV18 and TRBJ1-2, the complete variable domain reads NAGVMQNPRHLVRRRGQEARLRCSPMKGHSHVYWYRQLPEEGLKFMVYLQKENIIDESGMPKERFSAEFPKEGPSILRIQQVVRGDSAAYFCASSPDSVTNYGYTFGSGTRLTVV.

The chain recombines TRBV9 with TRBJ2-5; 9 bases align to TRBD1. V shed 2 bases and J 5 bases; nucleotides not matched to a gene: 10. The V gene's germline CDR1 is SGDLS and CDR2 YYNGEE. This CDR3 comprises 16 residues. The CDR3 sequence: CASSVGQGPGGETQYF. In DNA form, the CDR3 reads TGTGCCAGCAGCGTGGGACAGGGTCCCGGTGGGGAGACCCAGTACTTC.

A few counts support this clone. The CDR3 spells CASSTFGSAASYNEQFF. The CDR3 DNA follows: TGTGCCAGCAGCACATTCGGTAGCGCCGCCTCCTACAATGAGCAGTTCTTC. This chain joins TRBV11-2 and TRBJ2-1; the D gene is possibly TRBD2 (5 bases). Germline loops: CDR1 SGHAT, CDR2 FQNNGV. The V end lost 5 bases, the J end lost 0 bases, and 17 bases lay between the germline ends. The CDR3 contains 17 residues.

The chain couples TRBV19 to TRBJ2-3, with 14 bases that match TRBD2. The germline gives CDR1 LNHDA, CDR2 SQIVND (reference sequence). This CDR3 comprises 17 residues. V lost 4 bases, J lost 1 base, and 4 bases stayed unmatched. The CDR3 nucleotides read TGTGCCAGTAGTAGGGGACTAGCGGGGGCCCGCACAGATACGCAGTATTTT. As protein: CASSRGLAGARTDTQYF.

Only one count was recorded for this clone. V is TRBV19 and J is TRBJ1-1, with 9 bases lining up with TRBD1. The CDR3 runs 14 residues. V lost 0 bases to trimming and J lost 8 bases; unmatched junction nucleotides: 4. The germline V gene encodes CDR1 LNHDA and CDR2 SQIVND (reference sequence). CDR3 nucleotides: TGTGCCAGTAGTATAGATCAAACAGGGGGCGAAGCTTTCTTT. Amino acids: CASSIDQTGGEAFF. Looking up the rest from reference TRBV19 and TRBJ1-1 gives the full variable domain: DGGITQSPKYLFRKEGQNVTLSCEQNLNHDAMYWYRQDPGQGLRLIYYSQIVNDFQKGDIAEGYSVSREKKESFPLTVTSAQKNPTAFYLCASSIDQTGGEAFFGQGTRLTVV.

This clone has only a few counts. The rearrangement joins TRBV2 to TRBJ2-3, with D possibly being TRBD2 (5 bases). V gave up 6 bases and J gave up 4 bases, with 8 bases separating them. This CDR3 contains 12 residues. Germline V gene sequence: CDR1 SNHLY, CDR2 FYNNEI. The CDR3 nucleotides read TGTGCCAGCAGGGGCGGGCCAGATACGCAGTATTTT. It yields the protein CASRGGPDTQYF.

This chain links TRBV5-1 with TRBJ1-1; D possibly corresponds to TRBD1 (6 bases). This CDR3 spans 16 amino acids. V lost 3 bases and J 1 base, leaving 16 bases between the germline ends. Germline CDR1 SGHRS, CDR2 YFSETQ. The CDR3 sequence is CASSWSGGRANTEAFF. CDR3 DNA: TGCGCCAGCAGCTGGAGCGGGGGCAGGGCGAACACTGAAGCTTTCTTT.

V and J are TRBV6-5 and TRBJ1-2; D may be TRBD1 (5 bases). Germline CDR1 MNHEY, CDR2 SVGAGI. Trimming removed 7 bases from V and 0 bases from J, with 12 bases in between. This CDR3 spans 14 amino acids. The CDR3 sequence: CASTQTASNYGYTF. The CDR3 DNA follows: TGTGCCAGCACCCAGACAGCCTCTAACTATGGCTACACCTTC.

The rearrangement links TRBV18 to TRBJ2-1, with D tentatively TRBD1 (6 bases). The CDR3 is made up of 12 amino acids. The V end lost 4 bases, the J end lost 10 bases, and 11 bases lay between the germline ends. Germline lookup yields CDR1 KGHSH and CDR2 LQKENI. The CDR3 loop is CASSLTGREQFF. For the CDR3, the DNA is TGTGCCAGCTCACTCACAGGGCGGGAGCAGTTCTTC.

The chain links TRBV6-5 to TRBJ1-2; 9 nucleotides line up with TRBD1. The CDR3 sequence is 15 residues long. Unmatched junction bases numbered 11, after V lost 6 bases and J lost 6 bases. CDR1 and CDR2 from the germline V gene are MNHEY and SVGAGI. CDR3 loop: CASRLIGTGSDGYTF. CDR3 DNA sequence: TGTGCCAGCAGGTTAATCGGGACAGGGTCGGATGGCTACACCTTC.